This note documents a single T cell receptor beta chain sequence. Its antigen is unidentified. These data come from a study of graft-versus-host responses after intestinal transplantation. Study in general: The transplants performed in recipients were multivisceral, liver-intestinal, or isolated intestinal. For approximately three years after anti-thymocyte globulin induction, all recipients took tacrolimus and steroids. Study-wide results and limits: Recipient marrow harbored GvH clones, some of which surfaced first in ileum or blood.

This CDR3 is built from 16 residues. V dropped 7 bases and J dropped 1; count of bases not matched to a gene: 7. CDR1 and CDR2 (germline): SEHNR, FQNEAQ (reference sequence). TCRdb keeps only in-frame clones here, not all; method: immunoSEQ multiplex PCR. The table lists 70,000 or so clones, over 75% of them singletons. The clonotype comes from a human donor who was the organ donor for an intestinal transplant. The chain carries TRBV7-9 and TRBJ2-2, with 9 positions matching TRBD2. This specimen consisted of unstimulated CD4+ T cells sorted from spleen or lymph node cells, obtained before transplant. This chain's CDR3 is CASIFPTSGNTGELFF. CDR3 bases: TGTGCCAGCATCTTCCCGACTAGCGGGAACACCGGGGAGCTGTTTTTT.